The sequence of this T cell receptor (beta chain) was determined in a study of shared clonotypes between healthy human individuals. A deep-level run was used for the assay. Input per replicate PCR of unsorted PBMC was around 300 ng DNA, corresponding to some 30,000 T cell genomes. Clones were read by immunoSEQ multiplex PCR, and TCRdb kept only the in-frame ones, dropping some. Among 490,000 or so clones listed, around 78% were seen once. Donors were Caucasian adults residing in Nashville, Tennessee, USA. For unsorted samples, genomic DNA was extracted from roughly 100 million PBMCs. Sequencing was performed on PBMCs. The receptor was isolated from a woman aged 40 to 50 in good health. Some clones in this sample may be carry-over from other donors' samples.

The CDR3 here is CSALDKYEAFF. In DNA, the CDR3 is TGCAGTGCATTAGACAAATATGAAGCTTTCTTT. The V gene is TRBV20-1, the J gene TRBJ1-1; unclear D gene. Trimming pared 6 bases from V and 7 bases from J, leaving 12 bases between. In germline, CDR1 is DFQATT, CDR2 SNEGSKA (reference sequence). The CDR3 length is 11 residues.